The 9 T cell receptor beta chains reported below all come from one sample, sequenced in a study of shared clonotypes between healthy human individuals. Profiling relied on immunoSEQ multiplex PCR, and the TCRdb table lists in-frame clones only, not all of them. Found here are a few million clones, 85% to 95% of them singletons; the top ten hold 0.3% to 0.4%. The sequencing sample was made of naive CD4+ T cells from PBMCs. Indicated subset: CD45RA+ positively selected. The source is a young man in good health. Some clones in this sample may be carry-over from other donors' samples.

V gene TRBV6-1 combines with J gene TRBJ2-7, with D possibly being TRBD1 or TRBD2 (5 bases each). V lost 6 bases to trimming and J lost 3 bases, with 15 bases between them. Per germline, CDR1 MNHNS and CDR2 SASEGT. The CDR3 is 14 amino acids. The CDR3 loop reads CASSDRDARYEQYF. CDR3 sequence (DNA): TGTGCCAGCAGCGACCGGGACGCTCGCTACGAGCAGTACTTC.

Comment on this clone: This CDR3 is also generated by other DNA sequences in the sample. In nucleotides, the CDR3 is TGTGCCAGCAGTTACTCCCGGGCGGGAGCCTACGAGCAGTACTTC. Translation gives CASSYSRAGAYEQYF. The chain joins TRBV6-6 to TRBJ2-7, with 7 bases that match TRBD2. The CDR3 runs 15 residues. Germline values: CDR1 MNHNY, CDR2 SVGAGI (reference sequence). The ends lost 0 bases at V and 2 bases at J; junction bases unmatched: 4.

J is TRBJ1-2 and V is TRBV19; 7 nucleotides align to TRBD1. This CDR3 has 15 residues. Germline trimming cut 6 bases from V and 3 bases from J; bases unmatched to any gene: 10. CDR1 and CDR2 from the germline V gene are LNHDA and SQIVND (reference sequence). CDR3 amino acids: CASSPRAGGDYGYTF. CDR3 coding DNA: TGTGCCAGTAGCCCGCGGGCAGGGGGTGACTATGGCTACACCTTC.

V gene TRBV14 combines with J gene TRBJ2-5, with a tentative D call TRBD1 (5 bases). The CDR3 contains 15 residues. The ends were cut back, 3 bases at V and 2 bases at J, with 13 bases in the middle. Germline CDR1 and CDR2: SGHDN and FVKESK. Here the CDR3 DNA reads TGTGCCAGCAGCCAGCAACGGCCAGGGCAAGAGACCCAGTACTTC. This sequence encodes CASSQQRPGQETQYF.

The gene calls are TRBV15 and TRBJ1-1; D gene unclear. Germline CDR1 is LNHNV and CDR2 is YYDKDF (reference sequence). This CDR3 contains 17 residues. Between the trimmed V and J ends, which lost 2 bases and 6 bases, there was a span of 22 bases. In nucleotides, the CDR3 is TGTGCCACCAGCAGACGCCCACGTGGAGCGAACATCGCTGAAGCTTTCTTT. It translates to CATSRRPRGANIAEAFF.

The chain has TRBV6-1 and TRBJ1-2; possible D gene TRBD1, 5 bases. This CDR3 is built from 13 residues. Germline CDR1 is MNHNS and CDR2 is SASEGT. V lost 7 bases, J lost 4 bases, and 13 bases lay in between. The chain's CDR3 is CASTYGGGYGYTF. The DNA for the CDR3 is TGTGCCAGCACTTACGGGGGGGGCTATGGCTACACCTTC.

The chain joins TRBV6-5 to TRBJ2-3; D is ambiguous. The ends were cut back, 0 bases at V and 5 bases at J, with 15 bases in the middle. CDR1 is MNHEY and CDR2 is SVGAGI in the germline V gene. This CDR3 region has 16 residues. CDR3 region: CASSYSVIGWGDTQYF. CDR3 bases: TGTGCCAGCAGTTACTCGGTCATCGGGTGGGGAGATACGCAGTATTTT.

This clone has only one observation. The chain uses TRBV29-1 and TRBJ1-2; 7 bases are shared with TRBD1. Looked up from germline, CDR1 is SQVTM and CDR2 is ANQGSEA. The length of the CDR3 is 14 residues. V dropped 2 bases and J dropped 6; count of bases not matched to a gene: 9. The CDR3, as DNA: TGCAGCGTTGAATTTAGGGGGCTGGATGATGGCTACACCTTC. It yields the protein CSVEFRGLDDGYTF.

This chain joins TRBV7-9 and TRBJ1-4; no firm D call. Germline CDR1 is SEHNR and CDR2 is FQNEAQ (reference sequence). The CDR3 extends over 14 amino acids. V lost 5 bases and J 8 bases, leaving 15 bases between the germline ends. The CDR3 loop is CASSPEWAVEKLFF. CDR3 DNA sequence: TGTGCCAGCAGCCCTGAGTGGGCCGTGGAAAAACTGTTTTTT.